One sample yielded the 20 T cell receptor beta chains listed below, sequenced in a study of shared clonotypes between healthy human individuals. Naive CD8 populations comprised CD45RO-negative cells positively selected for CCR7, excluding terminally differentiated effector memory CD45RA+ cells. Clones were sequenced by immunoSEQ multiplex PCR, and TCRdb holds only the in-frame ones, with some missing. In the table there are around 2.1 million clones, about 93% of which are singletons. Sequenced: naive CD8+ T cells from PBMCs. The source is a man aged 18 to 30 in good health. Some clones in this sample may be carry-over from other donors' samples.

The chain combines TRBV6-6 with TRBJ2-3, with 8 bases lining up with TRBD1. Germline V CDR1 and CDR2: MNHNY, SVGAGI (reference sequence). V dropped 4 bases and J dropped 2; count of bases not matched to a gene: 5. This CDR3 is 15 amino acids long. The CDR3 spells CASSSETGVTDTQYF. For the CDR3, the DNA is TGTGCCAGCAGTTCGGAGACAGGGGTCACAGATACGCAGTATTTT.

The chain uses TRBV28 and TRBJ1-3; D possibly corresponds to TRBD1 (6 bases). In germline, CDR1 is MDHEN, CDR2 SYDVKM. CDR3 length: 15 residues. Trimming took off 3 bases at V and 7 bases at J, with 16 bases between the two ends. Here the CDR3 DNA reads TGTGCCAGCAGTTTCCGGCCAGGGGAAGGGAACACCATATATTTT. Translated, it gives CASSFRPGEGNTIYF.

The chain couples TRBV28 to TRBJ1-4; D is undetermined. This CDR3 contains 16 residues. CDR1 and CDR2 from the germline V gene are MDHEN and SYDVKM. V dropped 8 bases and J dropped 3 bases, with 19 bases sitting between them. CDR3 loop: CASAILGEASNEKLFF. In DNA, the CDR3 is TGTGCCAGCGCTATTCTCGGGGAGGCCTCTAATGAAAAACTGTTTTTT.

This clone was observed a single time. The chain has TRBV27 and TRBJ1-5, with D tentatively TRBD1 (5 bases). The germline V and J ends were trimmed by 5 bases and 3 bases, with 17 bases remaining between them. Germline V gene lookup returns CDR1 MNHEY and CDR2 SMNVEV (reference sequence). The CDR3 length is 16 residues. The CDR3 loop is CASSLWGPPTNQPQHF. The CDR3 DNA sequence: TGTGCCAGCAGTCTCTGGGGCCCTCCGACCAATCAGCCCCAGCATTTT.

This sequence joins TRBV2 and TRBJ2-1, with 9 bases identical to TRBD2. Trimming cost V 3 bases and J 9 bases; bases outside gene matches: 15. Germline values: CDR1 SNHLY, CDR2 FYNNEI. The CDR3 is 17 residues long. CDR3 sequence reads: CASSDPGTGGRASEQFF. CDR3 nucleotides: TGTGCCAGCAGTGATCCGGGTACAGGCGGGAGGGCAAGTGAGCAGTTCTTC. Full variable domain (remainder filled in from reference TRBV2 and TRBJ2-1): EPEVTQTPSHQVTQMGQEVILRCVPISNHLYFYWYRQILGQKVEFLVSFYNNEISEKSEIFDDQFSVERPDGSNFTLKIRSTKLEDSAMYFCASSDPGTGGRASEQFFGPGTRLTVL.

J is TRBJ2-1 and V is TRBV6-6, with D perhaps TRBD1 or TRBD2 (5 bases each). The germline CDR1 and CDR2 sequences are MNHNY and SVGAGI (reference sequence). The ends were cut back, 0 bases at V and 4 bases at J, with 13 bases in the middle. This CDR3 comprises 16 residues. The CDR3 DNA follows: TGTGCCAGCAGTTACTCTGAGGGGTCGGGATACAATGAGCAGTTCTTC. This encodes CASSYSEGSGYNEQFF.

The V and J genes are TRBV5-1 and TRBJ2-5; 14 bases agree with TRBD2. V trimming: 4 bases; J trimming: 4 bases; junction bases outside the gene matches: 6. This CDR3 is built from 16 residues. CDR1 is SGHRS and CDR2 is YFSETQ in the germline V gene. CDR3 DNA: TGCGCCAGCAGCCCTGGACTAGCGGGAGGCCTAGAGACCCAGTACTTC. This encodes CASSPGLAGGLETQYF.

The chain uses TRBV9 and TRBJ1-1, with no clear D. The CDR3 is made up of 16 amino acids. V shed 0 bases and J shed 5 bases, with 17 bases lying between them. CDR1 and CDR2 from the germline V gene are SGDLS and YYNGEE. CDR3 sequence: CASSVAYEENRTEAFF. The CDR3, as DNA: TGTGCCAGCAGCGTAGCTTACGAGGAAAATAGAACTGAAGCTTTCTTT.

This chain connects TRBV7-6 to TRBJ2-1; 10 positions agree with TRBD2. CDR1 is SGHVS and CDR2 is FNYEAQ in the germline V gene. CDR3 size: 18 residues. V was clipped by 2 bases and J by 4 bases; unmatched bases: 11. CDR3 sequence: CASSLSAERGLAYNEQFF. CDR3 in DNA: TGTGCCAGCAGCTTAAGTGCGGAGCGGGGACTAGCGTACAATGAGCAGTTCTTC. Using reference TRBV7-6 and TRBJ2-1 for the parts outside the CDR3, the full variable domain is GAGVSQSPRYKVTKRGQDVALRCDPISGHVSLYWYRQALGQGPEFLTYFNYEAQQDKSGLPNDRFSAERPEGSISTLTIQRTEQRDSAMYRCASSLSAERGLAYNEQFFGPGTRLTVL.

The CDR3, as DNA: TGTGCCAGCAGCTTAGTTCGGTATGGTGGGGGAAATGAGCAGTTCTTC. This codes for CASSLVRYGGGNEQFF. This chain connects TRBV7-9 to TRBJ2-1, with D perhaps matching TRBD1 or TRBD2 (5 bases each). The CDR3 sequence is 16 residues long. Germline CDR1 and CDR2: SEHNR and FQNEAQ (reference sequence). Trimming cost V 1 base and J 7 bases, with 17 bases left between them.

The J gene is TRBJ2-7, the V gene TRBV28, with D perhaps matching TRBD1 (6 bases). With 2 bases removed from V and 6 bases from J, the gap between germline ends came to 14 bases. Germline values: CDR1 MDHEN, CDR2 SYDVKM. The CDR3 consists of 14 residues. The CDR3 region has the DNA TGTGCCAGCAGTTTAAGTGGGGGCGATCCCGAGCAGTACTTC. It codes for CASSLSGGDPEQYF.

This chain links TRBV30 with TRBJ1-2, with D possibly matching TRBD1 (5 bases). The V end was cut by 2 bases, the J end by 4 bases, with 14 bases between. The germline V gene encodes CDR1 GTSNPN and CDR2 SVGIG (reference sequence). The CDR3 runs 14 residues. The CDR3 is CAWSLSREVYGYTF. In DNA form, the CDR3 reads TGTGCCTGGAGTTTGAGCAGGGAGGTCTATGGCTACACCTTC. Full variable domain (missing parts from reference TRBV30 and TRBJ1-2): SQTIHQWPATLVQPVGSPLSLECTVEGTSNPNLYWYRQAAGRGLQLLFYSVGIGQISSEVPQNLSASRPQDRQFILSSKKLLLSDSGFYLCAWSLSREVYGYTFGSGTRLTVV.

Comments on this clone: This same CDR3 is encoded by further DNA sequences in the sample. The chain is built from TRBV7-9 and TRBJ2-2; D not resolved. CDR1 is SEHNR, CDR2 FQNEAQ, per germline (reference sequence). Trimming shortened V by 6 bases and J by 3 bases, and 5 bases separated the two germline ends. The CDR3 extends over 12 amino acids. DNA of the CDR3: TGTGCCAGCAGGAAGGACACCGGGGAGCTGTTTTTT. Amino acid sequence: CASRKDTGELFF.

This sequence joins TRBV5-6 and TRBJ2-7; 13 bases are shared with TRBD2. Germline assignment: CDR1 SGHDT and CDR2 YYEEEE. The CDR3 has 14 residues. Germline trimming cut 3 bases from V and 6 bases from J; bases unmatched to any gene: 3. CDR3 coding DNA: TGTGCCAGCAGCTGGGGGACTAGCGGGATCGAGCAGTACTTC. Amino acid sequence: CASSWGTSGIEQYF. Combining the CDR3 with reference TRBV5-6 and TRBJ2-7 gives the whole variable domain DAGVTQSPTHLIKTRGQQVTLRCSPKSGHDTVSWYQQALGQGPQFIFQYYEEEERQRGNFPDRFSGHQFPNYSSELNVNALLLGDSALYLCASSWGTSGIEQYFGPGTRLTVT.

This CDR3 is CASSLRREISDTQYF. Here the CDR3 DNA reads TGTGCCAGCAGCTTGAGGCGGGAGATATCAGATACGCAGTATTTT. The V and J genes are TRBV5-4 and TRBJ2-3; 7 bases line up with TRBD2. With V trimmed by 1 base and J by 4 bases, 6 bases remained unmatched. The germline V gene encodes CDR1 SGHNT and CDR2 YYREEE (reference sequence). The CDR3 contains 15 residues.

The CDR3 spells CASSTPSGRRDEQFF. The CDR3 DNA reads TGTGCCAGCAGCACCCCTAGCGGGAGGCGAGATGAGCAGTTCTTC. This chain uses TRBV7-9 with TRBJ2-1; 11 positions match TRBD2. J gave up 8 bases and V 5 bases, and 8 bases lay outside the gene matches. The CDR3 loop spans 15 amino acids. Germline V CDR1 and CDR2: SEHNR, FQNEAQ (reference sequence).

V usage is TRBV6-6 and J usage is TRBJ2-7; maybe TRBD2 (7 bases). The CDR3 consists of 15 residues. Germline V gene sequence: CDR1 MNHNY, CDR2 SVGAGI (reference sequence). The V end lost 4 bases, the J end lost 2 bases, and 15 bases lay between the germline ends. The chain's CDR3 is CASSSDGGPTYEQYF. In DNA, the CDR3 is TGTGCCAGCAGTTCCGACGGGGGGCCGACCTACGAGCAGTACTTC.

The chain is built from TRBV11-1 and TRBJ1-5; no reliable D call. Per the germline V gene, CDR1 is SGHAT and CDR2 is FQDESV (reference sequence). This CDR3 is built from 15 residues. V lost 5 bases and J lost 1, with 12 bases in between. The CDR3 spells CASSPYGRSNQPQHF. The DNA of the CDR3 is TGTGCCAGCAGCCCCTATGGCAGGAGCAATCAGCCCCAGCATTTT.

The chain recombines TRBV28 with TRBJ2-7; 8 bases match TRBD2. V trimming: 2 bases; J trimming: 2 bases; junction bases outside the gene matches: 5. The CDR3 covers 15 residues. Germline V CDR1 and CDR2: MDHEN, SYDVKM. CDR3 region: CASSLPGRAPYEQYF. CDR3 DNA: TGTGCCAGCAGTTTACCCGGGAGGGCCCCCTACGAGCAGTACTTC.

In nucleotides, the CDR3 is TGCAGCGTTGAAGCCATGGGACAGGGCTATGGCTACACCTTC. Translation: CSVEAMGQGYGYTF. The chain employs TRBV29-1 and TRBJ1-2; the match to TRBD1 covers 9 bases. The CDR3 totals 14 residues. V dropped 1 base and J dropped 4; count of bases not matched to a gene: 4. CDR1 and CDR2 from the germline V gene are SQVTM and ANQGSEA.